These 18 T cell receptor beta chains came from one sample sequenced in a study of CD8 T cells in Susac syndrome. It was with random hexamers that about 0.45 to 1 ug RNA was reverse transcribed. Each CDR3 protein is one row after TCRdb ran MiXCR on the immunoSEQ multiplex PCR reads. The sample yields hundreds of thousands of distinct CDR3 sequences, roughly 85% seen once. The sample was CD8+ T cells from PBMCs. The receptors were sampled from a human donor with multiple sclerosis.

The chain uses TRBV9 and TRBJ1-4; no clear D. Germline loops: CDR1 SGDLS, CDR2 YYNGEE. Trimming took 0 bases from V and 8 from J, leaving 8 bases between them. CDR3 size: 13 residues. The CDR3 protein is CASSVVSGEKLFF. For the CDR3, the DNA is TGTGCCAGCAGCGTAGTATCCGGCGAAAAACTGTTTTTT.

The chain is built from TRBV27 and TRBJ2-7; TRBD2 matches at 7 bases. The junction had 7 bases not matched to a gene; V was cut back by 0 bases and J by 2 bases. The CDR3 runs 16 residues. Germline V gene sequence: CDR1 MNHEY, CDR2 SMNVEV (reference sequence). The CDR3 region is CASSLSAGYQPYEQYF. The DNA of the CDR3 is TGTGCCAGCAGTTTATCAGCGGGGTATCAGCCCTACGAGCAGTACTTC.

J is TRBJ1-2 and V is TRBV28; D remains unclear. The CDR3 has 16 amino acids. Trimming removed 6 bases from V and 1 base from J, with 18 bases in between. The germline gives CDR1 MDHEN, CDR2 SYDVKM. CDR3: CASRPTPRRNNYGYTF. The DNA of the CDR3 is TGTGCCAGCAGGCCTACACCCCGACGGAATAACTATGGCTACACCTTC.

The chain recombines TRBV11-3 with TRBJ2-1, with 12 bases identical to TRBD2. This CDR3 is 16 amino acids long. The germline CDR1 and CDR2 sequences are SGHNT and YENEEA. V was clipped by 5 bases and J by 2 bases; unmatched bases: 4. Here the CDR3 DNA reads TGTGCCAGCAGCCTCCGGACTAGCGGGACCTACAATGAGCAGTTCTTC. This translates into CASSLRTSGTYNEQFF.

This sequence joins TRBV30 and TRBJ1-2, with 7 nucleotides matching TRBD1. Germline loops: CDR1 GTSNPN, CDR2 SVGIG (reference sequence). J lost 8 bases, V lost 3 bases, and 12 bases had no gene match. The CDR3 sequence is 14 residues long. CDR3 coding DNA: TGTGCCTGGAGCCGCGAACAGGGGATGGACGGCTACACCTTC. Protein sequence: CAWSREQGMDGYTF.

The gene calls are TRBV28 and TRBJ2-5; TRBD2 matches 13 bases. Germline trimming cut 5 bases from V and 7 bases from J; bases unmatched to any gene: 16. The CDR3 extends over 18 amino acids. In germline, CDR1 is MDHEN, CDR2 SYDVKM. This chain's CDR3 is CASSPKIGLAGEEGTQYF. CDR3 sequence (DNA): TGTGCCAGCAGTCCAAAGATAGGACTAGCGGGAGAGGAAGGGACCCAGTACTTC.

This chain uses TRBV2 with TRBJ2-7, with TRBD1 identical over 8 bases. The CDR3 has 13 residues. Germline V gene lookup returns CDR1 SNHLY and CDR2 FYNNEI. V shed 10 bases, J shed 3 bases, and the junction held 8 bases outside the gene matches. The CDR3 DNA is TGTGCCAACGGACAGGGTGAACTCTACGAGCAGTACTTC. Its protein product is CANGQGELYEQYF.

V usage is TRBV6-2 or TRBV6-3 and J usage is TRBJ2-1; TRBD2 matches 7 bases. V shed 8 bases, J shed 2 bases, and the junction held 18 bases outside the gene matches. The V gene's germline CDR1 is MNHEY and CDR2 SVGEGT. The length of the CDR3 is 18 residues. The DNA of the CDR3 is TGTGCCAGCGCCCAGGTGTTGGCGGGAGTGACAACCTACAATGAGCAGTTCTTC. Protein: CASAQVLAGVTTYNEQFF.

This clonotype has more than one count but fewer than ten. V gene TRBV19 combines with J gene TRBJ2-7, with 10 positions matching TRBD2. The J segment lost 4 bases and the V segment lost 3 bases, leaving 9 bases of the junction unmatched. The length of the CDR3 is 16 residues. The V gene's germline CDR1 is LNHDA and CDR2 SQIVND (reference sequence). The CDR3: CASSISASGSVYEQYF. CDR3 nucleotide sequence: TGTGCCAGTAGTATTTCGGCTAGCGGGAGTGTGTACGAGCAGTACTTC.

The chain recombines TRBV7-2 with TRBJ2-7, with 9 bases lining up with TRBD2. Trimming removed 5 bases from V and 6 bases from J; junction bases left unmatched: 11. The CDR3 sequence is 15 residues long. Germline V gene data show CDR1 as SGHTA and CDR2 as FQGNSA. In DNA form, the CDR3 reads TGTGCCAGCAGCCTGACTAGCGGTCAGCCCCCCGAGCAGTACTTC. Translated: CASSLTSGQPPEQYF.

The chain recombines TRBV7-9 with TRBJ1-1; TRBD1 is a possible D gene (5 bases). Germline-derived CDR1 and CDR2 are SEHNR and FQNEAQ (reference sequence). The CDR3 totals 14 residues. The germline V and J ends were trimmed by 5 bases and 1 base, with 11 bases remaining between them. The CDR3 loop is CASSRGAGNTEAFF. As DNA, the CDR3 is TGTGCCAGCAGCCGAGGGGCGGGGAACACTGAAGCTTTCTTT.

The rearrangement joins TRBV9 to TRBJ1-2, with 7 bases lining up with TRBD1. Germline V gene sequence: CDR1 SGDLS, CDR2 YYNGEE. CDR3 length: 16 residues. V lost 3 bases and J lost 2; bases outside the gene matches: 10. The CDR3 nucleotides read TGTGCCAGCAGCGGAGCCCGGGACAGCGGCAACTATGGCTACACCTTC. Its translation: CASSGARDSGNYGYTF.

The chain carries TRBV30 and TRBJ2-1, with 12 nucleotides matching TRBD2. CDR3 length: 14 amino acids. Germline CDR1 GTSNPN, CDR2 SVGIG (reference sequence). As DNA, the CDR3 is TGTGCTTTGTCTAGCGGGAGGGCCTACAATGAGCAGTTCTTC. This codes for CALSSGRAYNEQFF.

Comment on this clonotype: An end of the junction does not agree with germline; a read error may underlie this. The rearrangement links TRBV9 to TRBJ2-5; D might be TRBD2 (5 bases). The CDR3 has 14 residues. Germline-derived CDR1 and CDR2 are SGDLS and YYNGEE. CDR3 protein: CAGSGGGRQETQYF. CDR3 DNA sequence: TGTGCCGGCAGCGGAGGAGGACGACAAGAGACCCAGTACTTC.

The chain employs TRBV6-2 or TRBV6-3 and TRBJ1-1, with a weak D call TRBD1 (6 bases). Trimming shortened V by 8 bases and J by 3 bases, and 13 bases separated the two germline ends. The V gene's germline CDR1 is MNHEY and CDR2 SVGEGT. The CDR3 sequence is 13 residues long. Here the CDR3 reads CASGPPGDTEAFF. The CDR3 DNA reads as TGTGCCAGCGGACCCCCAGGGGACACTGAAGCTTTCTTT.

The chain uses TRBV11-2 and TRBJ2-1, with D unclear. V lost 5 bases and J lost 0, with 11 bases in between. CDR3 length: 15 residues. Germline lookup yields CDR1 SGHAT and CDR2 FQNNGV. The CDR3 coding sequence is TGTGCCAGCAGCCAGCCGATAAGCTCCTACAATGAGCAGTTCTTC. Translating it yields CASSQPISSYNEQFF.

The chain employs TRBV7-9 and TRBJ2-1; perhaps TRBD2 as D (6 bases). Germline values: CDR1 SEHNR, CDR2 FQNEAQ (reference sequence). Trimming shortened V by 4 bases and J by 6 bases, and 19 bases separated the two germline ends. CDR3 length equals 16 residues. This CDR3 is CASSSSRALTSNEQFF. DNA for the CDR3: TGTGCCAGCAGCTCGTCTCGTGCTTTGACTAGCAATGAGCAGTTCTTC.

This chain links TRBV27 with TRBJ1-4; D is unresolved. The CDR3 is made up of 16 amino acids. V dropped 4 bases and J dropped 2 bases, with 14 bases sitting between them. Germline V gene data show CDR1 as MNHEY and CDR2 as SMNVEV (reference sequence). The CDR3 is CASSSRGIATNEKLFF. For the CDR3, the DNA is TGTGCCAGCAGTTCCCGAGGGATCGCGACTAATGAAAAACTGTTTTTT.